This T cell receptor beta chain was found in a study of regulatory T cells in long-lasting Graves disease (dated by TCRdb to the early 2020s). For context, the study as a whole: Patients with newly diagnosed Graves' disease had been on antithyroid drugs for under 3 months. This study used TCR sequencing and RNA sequencing of peripheral blood to compare persistent Graves' disease patients against newly diagnosed Graves' disease patients. A total of some 35 samples underwent TCR sequencing: 13 from persistent and roughly 20 from newly diagnosed Graves' disease patients. The study was registered as a clinical trial and conducted in China. What the study reported, not specific to this receptor: Only peripheral blood was studied, because thyroid tissue, the primary lesion, was inaccessible. Persistent disease showed preferential use of TRBV28, TRBJ1-2 and TRBJ2-5, whereas newly diagnosed disease favored TRBV20-1 and TRBJ2-1. Sequencing and analysis were restricted to the TCR beta chain. The authors acknowledged the small sample size as a limitation that may reduce accuracy. Compared with newly diagnosed patients, patients with persistent Graves' disease had lower TCR Shannon entropy and fewer highly expanded clones, which suggests clonal expansion. Persistent patients shared more public clonotypes among themselves (around 3,000) than newly diagnosed patients did (roughly 910).

As encoded in the germline V gene, CDR1 is SGHAT while CDR2 is FQNNGV. CDR3 length: 11 amino acids, cysteine to phenylalanine. The retained sequence is limited to the CDR3, 33 bases, with the frame set at the first base. Trimming at the junction amounts to 2 bases on V and 5 bases on J, and the germline ends lie 4 bases apart. The time point label, as the study defines it: newly diagnosed GD, antithyroid drugs for less than 3 months. For both TCR sequencing and RNA sequencing, RNA was extracted from PBMCs in TRIzol. Graves' disease was diagnosed according to American Thyroid Association guidelines. Patients were recruited from an endocrinology department in Xi'an, China. Each patient gave 7.5 to 10 milliliters of peripheral blood, collected in an EDTA anticoagulant tube. Ficoll Paque Plus density gradient separation was used to isolate PBMCs, and no additional T cell sorting was done. RNA quality was checked with an Agilent 2100 Bioanalyzer and agarose gel, and concentration with a NanoDrop 2000.

Libraries were made using multiplex PCR. Reads for this sample came from an Illumina HiSeq 4000. To build TCR beta libraries, CDR3 regions were amplified by Arm-PCR using iRepertoire HTBI primers. Before sequencing, the PCR products underwent gel purification. Per the authors' processing: Gene usage analysis of CDR3 amino acid clonotypes used the 62 TRBV and some 15 TRBJ segments found across samples. Filtered high-quality paired reads were merged into contigs using COPE and FqMerger. BLAST was used to align contigs to the IMGT TRBV, TRBD and TRBJ reference genes, and CDR3 was defined following IMGT. Highly expanded clones were defined as clonotypes with a frequency above 0.1%. Shannon entropy was used to measure repertoire diversity, and the Gini coefficient was used to measure V-J evenness. Public clonotypes were defined as clonotypes shared by more than one individual. TCRdb trimmed the raw reads at Q25, called clones with MiXCR and kept productive beta chains. Rows with one shared CDR3 protein collapse into an entry with the most common genes and DNA. These V and J calls are TCRdb output, not the study's own analysis. In all, the sample holds approximately 490,000 distinct CDR3 sequences, and 15% to 20% of those were seen once. The ten biggest clones cover about 12% of the sample.

This clonotype was seen at least ten times. The clone's antigen remains unknown. The input lacks base qualities; no much larger clone sits a single base away. The same data also went into a second study, on T cells in Graves' hyperthyroidism and ophthalmopathy. In that second paper, the authors write: Stable Graves' hyperthyroidism was defined as no progression to ophthalmopathy during 18 months of follow-up. Hyperthyroidism patients were aged 18 to 65 years and newly diagnosed, with disease duration of less than 2 months. Patients with uncontrolled infections, other autoimmune diseases, pregnancy or lactation were excluded. Diagnoses were based on clinical symptoms, serum thyroxine and TRAb, thyroid ultrasound and orbital computed tomography. For the first round of RT-PCR on the TCR CDR3, the HTBI primer set was used together with the Qiagen OneStep RT-PCR kit. Most expanded thyroid clonotypes (frequency above 0.001) were also found in blood, which suggests that blood repertoires may mirror thyroid immune responses. In cross-validation, a model built on a 13 V-J signature told ophthalmopathy apart from stable hyperthyroidism with approximately 90% sensitivity and about 81% specificity, and in testing the same model reached 80%/75%. During validation, the model predicted progression to ophthalmopathy a median of around 7 months ahead of onset, with almost 71% sensitivity and 72.22% specificity. To identify distinguishing TCR V-J signatures, a discovery cohort of around 100 patients was used, comprising some 45 with Graves' ophthalmopathy and around 60 with stable Graves' hyperthyroidism. Prospective prediction of ophthalmopathy was tested in an independent validation cohort of approximately 19 hyperthyroidism patients and roughly 16 patients who later progressed to ophthalmopathy. For training and testing, the 100 or so patients in the discovery cohort were randomly divided in a 7:3 ratio. The study also compared thyroid tissue and blood T-cell repertoires from 5 to 7 Graves' hyperthyroidism patients. Following sampling, methimazole starting at 30 mg daily was given to hyperthyroidism patients, and high-dose intravenous methylprednisolone was given to ophthalmopathy patients. Libraries were constructed in a second round of multiplex PCR, after which size selection and purification were carried out. Libraries were sequenced paired-end with 100 bp reads on an Illumina HiSeq2000. SOAPnuke was used to process the raw data, with reads discarded if the reads contained adapters or uncalled bases, had a mean Phred below 15, or lacked an exact constant-primer or identifier match. COPE v1.2.5 was used to merge high-quality paired reads, and clonotypes were defined as unique nucleotide sequences. Clonotypes were aligned to IMGT TRBV, TRBD and TRBJ reference segments using MiTCR v1.1. Analysis was restricted to V-J combinations with a frequency above 0.0001, which covered roughly 99% of repertoires. The TCS score was defined as the ratio of F50 (clonal expansion) to E x V (chaos), calculated using BLOSUM62-based TCRdist between CDR3 peptides within each V-J. Welch's t-statistics and random forest reduced approximately 520 V-J features to 13, which were used in a naive Bayes classifier (R e1071). Sample size was not statistically predetermined, and investigators were not blinded to group allocation. TCR Vbeta CDR3 sequencing of 130 to 150 peripheral blood samples (43 ophthalmopathy, about 75 hyperthyroidism and roughly 17 progressor patients) is reported in the paper.

The TCR was taken from a man aged 35 to 55 with Graves disease. Donor details come from another sample of the same person, matched by shared clones. This chain is built from TRBV11-2 and TRBJ2-7; the D gene remains uncertain. The source was peripheral blood mononuclear cells (PBMCs), collected at new diagnosis, from a patient treated with antithyroid drugs. For the CDR3, the sequence is CASSLSHEQYF. The nucleotides read TGTGCCAGCAGCTTATCCCACGAGCAGTACTTC. Beyond the CDR3, the reference TRBV11-2 and TRBJ2-7 genes provide the residues; the full variable domain reads: EAGVAQSPRYKIIEKRQSVAFWCNPISGHATLYWYQQILGQGPKLLIQFQNNGVVDDSQLPKDRFSAERLKGVDSTLKIQPAKLEDSAVYLCASSLSHEQYFGPGTRLTVT.